The present T cell receptor beta chain was sequenced within a study of a mutant IDH1 vaccine in newly diagnosed glioma. As for the study in general: In some groups vaccination began 4-6 weeks post-radiotherapy; others received it with temozolomide. Treated patients, roughly 62% male and around 38% female, averaged roughly 43 years of age. Receipt of radiotherapy, temozolomide, or both preceded the study, and most received both.

Time point noted: week 23, last vaccination. Each vaccine dose was 300 ug of mutant IDH1 20-mer peptide, with topical imiquimod. Using immunoSEQ multiplex PCR, the repertoire was profiled, and TCRdb retains in-frame clones only, with some absent. Of over 45,000 clones in the sample, 80% were seen once. V lost 4 bases and J lost 6, with 12 bases in between. This CDR3 comprises 12 residues. The V gene's germline CDR1 is GTSNPN and CDR2 SVGIG (reference sequence). Notes on this clone: Its cognate antigen is unknown.

The sample consisted of PBMCs, taken from a glioma patient whose treatment included an IDH1 peptide vaccine. This clonotype was obtained from a man aged 40-55 years with glioma. V usage is TRBV30 and J usage is TRBJ1-2, with no clear D. CDR3 bases: TGTGCCTGGACTGACGAGCGTAATGGCTACACCTTC. Its protein product is CAWTDERNGYTF. Looking up the rest from reference TRBV30 and TRBJ1-2 gives the full variable domain: SQTIHQWPATLVQPVGSPLSLECTVEGTSNPNLYWYRQAAGRGLQLLFYSVGIGQISSEVPQNLSASRPQDRQFILSSKKLLLSDSGFYLCAWTDERNGYTFGSGTRLTVV.